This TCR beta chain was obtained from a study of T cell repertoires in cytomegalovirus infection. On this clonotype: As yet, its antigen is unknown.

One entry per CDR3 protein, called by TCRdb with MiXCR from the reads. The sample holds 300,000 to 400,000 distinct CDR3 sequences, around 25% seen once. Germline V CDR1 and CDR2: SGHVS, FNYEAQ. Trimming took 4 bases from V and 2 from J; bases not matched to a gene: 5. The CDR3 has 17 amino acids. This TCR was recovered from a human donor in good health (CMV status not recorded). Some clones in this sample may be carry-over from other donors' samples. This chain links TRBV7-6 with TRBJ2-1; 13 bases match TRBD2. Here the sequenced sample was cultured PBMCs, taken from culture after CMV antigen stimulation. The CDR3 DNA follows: TGTGCCAGCAGCTCTATCGGACTAGCGGGGGCCTACAATGAGCAGTTCTTC. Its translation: CASSSIGLAGAYNEQFF.